These 24 T cell receptor beta chains were all obtained from the same sample, sequenced in a study of blood T cell repertoires in COVID-19. Sequenced by immunoSEQ multiplex PCR; TCRdb stores in-frame clones only, minus some. The sample holds some 200,000 clones, around 87% seen once. The sequenced sample consisted of peripheral blood. These receptors were collected from a man between 18 and 29 years old with active or convalescent COVID-19.

This clone turned up a few times. The rearrangement links TRBV7-9 to TRBJ2-1, with 9 positions matching TRBD2. The CDR3 has 16 residues. The V gene end was trimmed by 5 bases and the J gene end by 2 bases; junction bases not matched to a gene: 7. Germline loops: CDR1 SEHNR, CDR2 FQNEAQ (reference sequence). The CDR3 spells CASSLKAGGTYNEQFF. The CDR3 DNA follows: TGTGCCAGCAGCCTGAAAGCGGGAGGCACCTACAATGAGCAGTTCTTC. Based on the CDR3 plus reference TRBV7-9 and TRBJ2-1, the full variable domain is DTGVSQNPRHKITKRGQNVTFRCDPISEHNRLYWYRQTLGQGPEFLTYFQNEAQLEKSRLLSDRFSAERPKGSFSTLEIQRTEQGDSAMYLCASSLKAGGTYNEQFFGPGTRLTVL.

The chain carries TRBV7-3 and TRBJ2-2, with D maybe TRBD1 (6 bases). The CDR3 totals 15 residues. Per germline, CDR1 SGHTA and CDR2 FQGTGA. The V and J ends lost 5 bases and 2 bases respectively, with 12 bases between them. CDR3 loop: CASSPRTANTGELFF. DNA for the CDR3: TGTGCCAGCAGCCCGAGGACAGCTAACACCGGGGAGCTGTTTTTT. Based on the CDR3 plus reference TRBV7-3 and TRBJ2-2, the full variable domain is GAGVSQTPSNKVTEKGKYVELRCDPISGHTALYWYRQSLGQGPEFLIYFQGTGAADDSGLPNDRFFAVRPEGSVSTLKIQRTERGDSAVYLCASSPRTANTGELFFGEGSRLTVL.

The gene calls are TRBV29-1 and TRBJ2-1, with 8 positions matching TRBD2. CDR1 SQVTM and CDR2 ANQGSEA come from the germline V gene. The CDR3 is 15 residues long. V was pared by 6 bases and J by 0 bases, with 7 bases of the junction left unmatched. The CDR3 DNA follows: TGCAGCGTCGGACAGCGGGGGAGCTCCTACAATGAGCAGTTCTTC. It specifies CSVGQRGSSYNEQFF.

The genes are TRBV27 and TRBJ1-6, with D possibly being TRBD1 (6 bases). The V and J ends lost 2 bases and 3 bases respectively, with 11 bases between them. The CDR3 is 16 amino acids. Germline lookup yields CDR1 MNHEY and CDR2 SMNVEV (reference sequence). The CDR3 region has the DNA TGTGCCAGCAGTTTAGAAGGGGACATCTATAATTCACCCCTCCACTTT. Protein sequence: CASSLEGDIYNSPLHF.

This clone was detected a few times. The chain has TRBV24-1 and TRBJ1-5; TRBD1 might be the D (5 bases). The CDR3 is 15 amino acids. Germline values: CDR1 KGHDR, CDR2 SFDVKD. Between the trimmed V and J ends, which lost 2 bases and 3 bases, there was a span of 10 bases. The CDR3 DNA reads as TGTGCCACCAGTGATTCTGGCAGGGCCAATCAGCCCCAGCATTTT. This gives the protein CATSDSGRANQPQHF.

This clone was found once. V and J are TRBV30 and TRBJ2-5; 8 bases line up with TRBD1. Unmatched junction bases numbered 10, after V lost 2 bases and J lost 2 bases. The CDR3 consists of 16 residues. The germline V gene encodes CDR1 GTSNPN and CDR2 SVGIG (reference sequence). This CDR3 is CAWSIPHGTGQETQYF. The DNA of the CDR3 is TGTGCCTGGAGTATCCCCCACGGGACAGGACAAGAGACCCAGTACTTC.

This clone was observed once. This chain connects TRBV2 to TRBJ1-5, with D uncertain. The CDR3 is made up of 16 amino acids. The germline gives CDR1 SNHLY, CDR2 FYNNEI. Trimming took off 7 bases at V and 2 bases at J, with 18 bases between the two ends. The CDR3 region is CASTPSGGIGNQPQHF. For the CDR3, the DNA is TGTGCCAGCACGCCTTCCGGAGGGATCGGCAATCAGCCCCAGCATTTT.

This sequence joins TRBV5-6 and TRBJ2-3, with unresolved D. The CDR3 is 13 residues long. Germline V gene lookup returns CDR1 SGHDT and CDR2 YYEEEE. The germline V and J ends were trimmed by 0 bases and 2 bases, with 4 bases remaining between them. CDR3 DNA sequence: TGTGCCAGCAGCTTGGACATCACAGATACGCAGTATTTT. It specifies CASSLDITDTQYF.

This clone was seen only once. This sequence joins TRBV7-9 and TRBJ2-5, with TRBD2 matching 8 bases. The CDR3 spans 15 residues. Germline trimming cut 1 base from V and 5 bases from J; bases unmatched to any gene: 6. Germline CDR1 SEHNR, CDR2 FQNEAQ (reference sequence). The CDR3 nucleotides read TGTGCCAGCAGCTTAGTGGGACTAGATTTGGAGACCCAGTACTTC. This gives the protein CASSLVGLDLETQYF. The whole variable domain, filled in from reference TRBV7-9 and TRBJ2-5, reads DTGVSQNPRHKITKRGQNVTFRCDPISEHNRLYWYRQTLGQGPEFLTYFQNEAQLEKSRLLSDRFSAERPKGSFSTLEIQRTEQGDSAMYLCASSLVGLDLETQYFGPGTRLLVL.

The V call is TRBV14, the J call TRBJ1-1, with unresolved D. There are 13 residues in the CDR3. Trimming removed 0 bases at V and 3 bases at J, with 5 bases between. Germline assignment: CDR1 SGHDN and CDR2 FVKESK. CDR3 in DNA: TGTGCCAGCAGCCAAGACCGTCACACTGAAGCTTTCTTT. This translates into CASSQDRHTEAFF.

A few counts support this clone. This rearrangement joins TRBV10-3 to TRBJ2-3; 10 bases map to TRBD2. The V segment lost 7 bases and the J segment 1 base; nucleotides outside the gene matches: 5. The CDR3 has 15 residues. Germline values: CDR1 ENHRY, CDR2 SYGVKD. This CDR3 reads CAINTGLAGTDTQYF. CDR3 coding DNA: TGTGCCATCAATACAGGACTAGCGGGCACAGATACGCAGTATTTT.

The chain is built from TRBV7-6 and TRBJ1-1; D is undetermined. Trimming stripped 0 bases from V and 1 base from J, with 6 bases between. This CDR3 spans 14 amino acids. Germline CDR1 is SGHVS and CDR2 is FNYEAQ. CDR3 residues: CASSLAGQNTEAFF. The CDR3, as DNA: TGTGCCAGCAGCTTAGCTGGGCAGAACACTGAAGCTTTCTTT.

The chain links TRBV25-1 to TRBJ1-2, with D possibly being TRBD1 (6 bases). Germline V gene lookup returns CDR1 MGHDK and CDR2 SYGVNS. Trimming removed 3 bases at V and 4 bases at J, with 18 bases between. This CDR3 region has 16 residues. CDR3 nucleotides: TGTGCCAGCAGTGAGTTCCCAGGGGCCGACTTCTATGGCTACACCTTC. Its translation is CASSEFPGADFYGYTF.

The chain links TRBV9 to TRBJ2-7; D gene uncertain. Germline values: CDR1 SGDLS, CDR2 YYNGEE. The CDR3 contains 15 residues. Trimming stripped 0 bases from V and 2 bases from J, with 12 bases between. The CDR3 here is CASSVGAITAYEQYF. CDR3 nucleotide sequence: TGTGCCAGCAGCGTAGGGGCGATAACCGCCTACGAGCAGTACTTC.

The rearrangement links TRBV11-3 to TRBJ1-1; 7 bases agree with TRBD1. The CDR3 sequence is 15 residues long. With 5 bases clipped from V and 2 bases from J, the junction kept 8 bases outside the gene matches. Germline V lookup: CDR1 SGHNT, CDR2 YENEEA. DNA for the CDR3: TGTGCCAGCAGCCACCCCGGGACAGAAAACACTGAAGCTTTCTTT. This encodes CASSHPGTENTEAFF. Based on the CDR3 plus reference TRBV11-3 and TRBJ1-1, the full variable domain is EAGVVQSPRYKIIEKKQPVAFWCNPISGHNTLYWYLQNLGQGPELLIRYENEEAVDDSQLPKDRFSAERLKGVDSTLKIQPAELGDSAVYLCASSHPGTENTEAFFGQGTRLTVV.

The rearrangement joins TRBV27 to TRBJ2-5; TRBD1 is a possible D gene (5 bases). The ends were cut back, 3 bases at V and 6 bases at J, with 11 bases in the middle. Germline CDR1 MNHEY, CDR2 SMNVEV (reference sequence). The CDR3 consists of 13 residues. Here the CDR3 reads CASSFGAQKTQYF. DNA for the CDR3: TGTGCCAGCAGTTTTGGGGCCCAGAAGACCCAGTACTTC.

The rearrangement joins TRBV6-5 to TRBJ2-3; D is ambiguous. The CDR3 covers 14 residues. Germline CDR1 is MNHEY and CDR2 is SVGAGI. V was clipped by 3 bases and J by 1 base, with 8 bases between them. CDR3 loop: CASSYSVRTDTQYF. The CDR3 nucleotides are TGTGCCAGCAGTTATTCGGTGCGCACAGATACGCAGTATTTT.

The chain combines TRBV4-2 with TRBJ1-2, with TRBD1 as a possible D gene (5 bases). The V and J ends lost 4 bases and 2 bases respectively, with 20 bases between them. The CDR3 covers 17 residues. CDR1 LGHNA and CDR2 YNFKEQ come from the germline V gene. This CDR3 is CASSLLGGGLTNYGYTF. The CDR3, as DNA: TGTGCCAGCAGCCTCCTCGGGGGGGGATTAACGAACTATGGCTACACCTTC.

V usage is TRBV4-1 and J usage is TRBJ2-1; 11 bases agree with TRBD2. Germline CDR1 MGHRA, CDR2 YSYEKL. J was trimmed by 7 bases and V by 4 bases; bases with no gene match: 9. The CDR3 has 16 residues. The CDR3 DNA sequence: TGCGCCAGCAGCCCATTAGCGGGGGGGCCTAGGAATGAGCAGTTCTTC. This gives the protein CASSPLAGGPRNEQFF.

The rearrangement links TRBV14 to TRBJ1-2; TRBD1 matches at 9 bases. There are 15 residues in the CDR3. Germline CDR1 is SGHDN and CDR2 is FVKESK. The ends lost 5 bases at V and 6 bases at J; junction bases unmatched: 10. The CDR3 loop is CASSVQGAGVHGYTF. Here the CDR3 DNA reads TGTGCCAGCAGCGTACAGGGGGCGGGGGTGCATGGCTACACCTTC.

The gene calls are TRBV7-9 and TRBJ1-1, with D possibly being TRBD1 (5 bases). Between the trimmed V and J ends, which lost 0 bases and 7 bases, there was a span of 9 bases. The CDR3 totals 13 residues. Germline V gene sequence: CDR1 SEHNR, CDR2 FQNEAQ (reference sequence). DNA for the CDR3: TGTGCCAGCAGCTTAGCTGGTCAGGGTGAAGCTTTCTTT. This translates into CASSLAGQGEAFF.

This clone has just one count. The chain has TRBV5-1 and TRBJ2-5, with D unresolved. CDR1 and CDR2 (germline): SGHRS, YFSETQ. V was clipped by 0 bases and J by 4 bases, with 16 bases between them. The CDR3 contains 16 residues. The CDR3: CASSLVSRGNGETQYF. The CDR3 nucleotides are TGCGCCAGCAGCTTGGTTAGCAGAGGAAATGGAGAGACCCAGTACTTC.

J is TRBJ1-1 and V is TRBV18; TRBD1 matches 7 bases. In germline, CDR1 is KGHSH, CDR2 LQKENI. The CDR3 length is 19 residues. The junction had 17 bases not matched to a gene; V was cut back by 3 bases and J by 1 base. DNA for the CDR3: TGTGCCAGCTCACCTCGGTGGACAGGATCGGGCGGGAAGAACACTGAAGCTTTCTTT. This sequence encodes CASSPRWTGSGGKNTEAFF.

This chain connects TRBV7-2 to TRBJ1-1, with a possible D match to TRBD1 (6 bases). Trimming stripped 0 bases from V and 3 bases from J, with 11 bases between. The CDR3 is 15 residues long. In germline, CDR1 is SGHTA, CDR2 FQGNSA. CDR3 in amino acids: CASSLALDRYTEAFF. Here the CDR3 DNA reads TGTGCCAGCAGCTTAGCTTTGGACAGATACACTGAAGCTTTCTTT. Using reference TRBV7-2 and TRBJ1-1 for the parts outside the CDR3, the full variable domain is GAGVSQSPSNKVTEKGKDVELRCDPISGHTALYWYRQSLGQGLEFLIYFQGNSAPDKSGLPSDRFSAERTGGSVSTLTIQRTQQEDSAVYLCASSLALDRYTEAFFGQGTRLTVV.